The next 16 T cell receptor beta chains were all read from a single sample in a study of tissue T cells after allogeneic stem cell transplantation. Profiling relied on immunoSEQ multiplex PCR, and the TCRdb table lists in-frame clones only, not all of them. The top ten hold around 38% of the sample, which has over 2,500 clones, approximately 48% seen once. Time point indicated: mouse harvest day 14 after allogeneic transplant. Tail vein injection delivered 10^7 T-cell-depleted bone marrow cells and 10^6 splenic CD5+ T cells. The specimen was gut tissue. Receptor source: a female BALB/c mouse given C57BL/6 T cells with graft-versus-host disease after an allogeneic hematopoietic cell transplant.

This clone has only a few counts. Germline and genes here are mouse. The sequence runs out 1 residue before the end of the CDR3; the remainder is reconstructed from the germline J gene. V usage is TRBV4 and J usage is TRBJ2-1, with 9 nucleotides matching TRBD2. The CDR3 extends over 14 amino acids. CDR1 is LGHDT and CDR2 is YNNKQL in the germline V gene (reference sequence). V dropped 4 bases and J dropped 4; count of bases not matched to a gene: 2. CDR3 DNA (partial): TGTGCCAGCAGCTTCTGGGGGGGGTATGCTGAGCAGTTC. This translates into CASSFWGGYAEQF. The complete CDR3 reads CASSFWGGYAEQFF.

Relative to its sample, this clone is medium-sized (0.01 to 0.1%). All gene names here are mouse names. The observed sequence ends 1 residue before the CDR3 terminus, with the missing tail filled in from the germline J gene. The chain has TRBV26 and TRBJ2-7; 7 bases line up with TRBD1. The CDR3 length is 14 residues. Losses at the gene ends were 4 bases for V and 0 bases for J; bases not matched to a gene: 3. From germline, CDR1 is KGHPV and CDR2 FQNQEV (reference sequence). CDR3 residues: CASSPRQGSYEQYF. The covered CDR3 bases are TGTGCCAGCAGTCCTCGACAGGGCTCCTATGAACAGTAC.

With respect to this clone: The germline and genes are mouse ones. The CDR3 end falls 1 residue outside the read, so it is completed with the germline J gene. The rearrangement uses TRBV21 and TRBJ2-7; 9 bases are shared with TRBD1. TRBV21 is marked as an open reading frame, function uncertain. J gave up 4 bases and V 1 base, and 2 bases lay outside the gene matches. This CDR3 spans 14 amino acids. Incomplete CDR3 DNA: TGTGCTAGCAGTCAATTGGACAGGGGATATGAACAGTAC. It translates to CASSQLDRGYEQY. The CDR3 in full is CASSQLDRGYEQYF.

This clone is classed as large. Gene names denote mouse genes. Read data end 1 residue before the CDR3 end; the end is taken from the germline J gene. V and J are TRBV14 and TRBJ2-1; 9 bases map to TRBD1. The germline gives CDR1 SGHDT, CDR2 FRDEAV. This CDR3 is 15 amino acids long. V trimming: 4 bases; J trimming: 7 bases; junction bases outside the gene matches: 9. CDR3 protein: CASSLQGAGWAEQFF. The sequenced CDR3 bases are TGTGCCAGCAGTCTACAGGGGGCAGGTTGGGCTGAGCAGTTC.

About this clone: The listed genes are named as in mouse. The CDR3 extends 1 residue past the end of the read, so its final part is completed from the germline J gene. The gene calls are TRBV13-2 and TRBJ2-1, with 9 bases lining up with TRBD2. CDR3 size: 14 residues. The V gene end was trimmed by 5 bases and the J gene end by 0 bases; junction bases not matched to a gene: 0. CDR1 is NNHNN, CDR2 SYGAGS, per germline (reference sequence). The CDR3 region is CASGDWGNYAEQFF. The CDR3 bases that were read are TGTGCCAGCGGGGACTGGGGTAACTATGCTGAGCAGTTC.

About this clone itself: Each gene name is a mouse one. From the germline J gene comes the end of the CDR3, since the read stops 1 residue before it. This chain connects TRBV23 to TRBJ2-1; the D call TRBD2 from the table was never checked on the DNA. The CDR3 consists of 15 residues. Germline V gene data show CDR1 as KGHTA and CDR2 as FQNQQP. Incomplete CDR3 DNA: TGCTCCAGCAGTCAAGGGACTGGGGTCTATGCTGAGCAGTTC. Its translation: CSSSQGTGVYAEQF. From start to end, the CDR3 is CSSSQGTGVYAEQFF.

This clone was detected once. The gene names here belong to mouse. Read sequence stops 1 residue before the CDR3 end, and the germline J gene provides the missing end. The rearrangement uses TRBV1 and TRBJ1-1; D is unclear. The CDR3 extends over 11 amino acids. Trimming left V 3 bases short and J 5 bases short, with 4 bases between. CDR1 and CDR2 (germline): NSQYPW, LRSPGD (reference sequence). The CDR3 sequence is CTCSAGTEVFF. CDR3 DNA, as far as it was read: TGCACCTGCAGTGCCGGAACAGAAGTCTTC.

Note on this clone: Here the gene names and germline are mouse. The read gets to within 1 residue of the CDR3 end, and the germline J gene fills in the rest. This sequence joins TRBV5 and TRBJ2-1; D unclear. CDR1 LGHNA and CDR2 YNLKQL come from the germline V gene (reference sequence). CDR3 length: 13 residues. V lost 1 base, J lost 7 bases, and 8 bases lay in between. Here the CDR3 reads CASSQGGEAEQFF. The CDR3 DNA, read in part, is TGTGCCAGCAGCCAAGGGGGAGAGGCTGAGCAGTTC.

Judged by abundance, this clone is medium-sized. Genes and germline come from the mouse. The read gets to within 1 residue of the CDR3 end, and the germline J gene fills in the rest. This chain joins TRBV3 and TRBJ1-3; 8 nucleotides align to TRBD1. This CDR3 has 14 amino acids. Unmatched junction bases numbered 2, after V lost 7 bases and J lost 0 bases. The germline gives CDR1 SNHLY, CDR2 FYNGKV (reference sequence). This chain's CDR3 is CASTGQGSGNTLYF. CDR3 DNA (partial): TGTGCCAGCACTGGACAGGGTTCTGGAAATACGCTCTAT.

On this clone itself: Mouse names are used for the genes. The CDR3 extends 1 residue past the end of the read, so its final part is completed from the germline J gene. V gene TRBV15 combines with J gene TRBJ2-5; 8 bases are a match to TRBD2. Losses at the gene ends were 3 bases for V and 6 bases for J; bases not matched to a gene: 2. Germline CDR1 and CDR2: SGHND and FRSKSL. The CDR3 runs 13 residues. The CDR3 DNA, read in part, is TGTGCCAGCAGTTTTGGGGGGGTTGACACCCAGTAC. Encoded protein: CASSFGGVDTQY. The whole CDR3 region reads CASSFGGVDTQYF.

With respect to this clone: The gene symbols are mouse symbols. Read coverage stops 1 residue before the CDR3 terminus; the germline J gene supplies the remainder. The chain carries TRBV3 and TRBJ2-7; D not certain. This CDR3 has 13 amino acids. V was shortened by 4 bases and J by 0 bases, with 7 bases between the two germline ends. Germline CDR1 SNHLY, CDR2 FYNGKV (reference sequence). The sequenced part of the CDR3 DNA is TGTGCCAGCAGCTCGGACCGCTCCTATGAACAGTAC. It yields the protein CASSSDRSYEQY. The full CDR3 reads CASSSDRSYEQYF.

This clone was observed a single time. The gene names here belong to mouse. From the germline J gene comes the end of the CDR3, since the read stops 1 residue before it. This rearrangement joins TRBV13-3 to TRBJ2-3; 9 bases align to TRBD2. Germline V CDR1 and CDR2: NNHDY, SYVADS. V trimming: 1 base; J trimming: 2 bases; junction bases outside the gene matches: 2. The length of the CDR3 is 15 residues. The CDR3 reads CASSDPGGVAETLYF. CDR3 bases read: TGTGCCAGCAGTGATCCTGGGGGGGTTGCAGAAACGCTGTAT.

A note on this clone: Gene and germline names: mouse. The observed sequence ends 1 residue before the CDR3 terminus, with the missing tail filled in from the germline J gene. This chain uses TRBV26 with TRBJ1-3, with D possibly matching TRBD1 (6 bases). The CDR3 loop spans 14 amino acids. Germline CDR1 and CDR2: KGHPV and FQNQEV (reference sequence). Trimming took off 7 bases at V and 0 bases at J, with 10 bases between the two ends. CDR3 sequence reads: CASTRDNSGNTLYF. The sequenced part of the CDR3 DNA is TGTGCCAGCACCCGGGACAATTCTGGAAATACGCTCTAT.

This clone showed up just a few times. Each gene name is a mouse one. The CDR3: CASSSGTAYAEQFF. The part of the CDR3 DNA that was read is TGTGCCAGCAGTTCCGGGACAGCCTATGCTGAGCAGTTC. The chain carries TRBV19 and TRBJ2-1; 7 nucleotides line up with TRBD1. The DNA ends 1 residue before the CDR3 does, and the rest of the CDR3 is filled in from the germline J gene. The CDR3 sequence is 14 residues long. The junction had 4 bases not matched to a gene; V was cut back by 4 bases and J by 3 bases. Germline V gene data show CDR1 as FNHDT and CDR2 as SITEND (reference sequence).

In its sample, this clone ranks as large. The listed genes are named as in mouse. The read ends 1 residue before the CDR3 terminus; that terminus is restored from the germline J gene. The chain joins TRBV1 to TRBJ2-7, with D uncertain. There are 11 residues in the CDR3. The germline V gene has CDR1 NSQYPW and CDR2 LRSPGD (reference sequence). Deletions cut 3 bases from V and 4 bases from J, with 4 bases between. The CDR3 sequence: CTCSARYEQYF. The CDR3 DNA, read in part, is TGCACCTGCAGTGCTCGATATGAACAGTAC. Full variable domain (missing parts from reference TRBV1 and TRBJ2-7): VTLLEQNPRWRLVPRGQAVNLRCILKNSQYPWMSWYQQDLQKQLQWLFTLRSPGDKEVKSLPGADYLATRVTDTELRLQVANMSQGRTLYCTCSARYEQYFGPGTRLTVL.

This clone was recorded a few times. The genes and germline here are from mouse. The CDR3 extends 1 residue past the end of the read, so its final part is completed from the germline J gene. V gene TRBV12-1 combines with J gene TRBJ2-7; TRBD2 matches at 8 bases. The CDR3 extends over 12 amino acids. Losses at the gene ends were 0 bases for V and 7 bases for J; bases not matched to a gene: 1. Germline CDR1 SGHSN, CDR2 HYEKVE. The sequenced part of the CDR3 DNA is TGTGCCAGCTCTCTCTGGGGGGGGGAACAGTAC. This sequence encodes CASSLWGGEQY. The whole CDR3 is CASSLWGGEQYF.